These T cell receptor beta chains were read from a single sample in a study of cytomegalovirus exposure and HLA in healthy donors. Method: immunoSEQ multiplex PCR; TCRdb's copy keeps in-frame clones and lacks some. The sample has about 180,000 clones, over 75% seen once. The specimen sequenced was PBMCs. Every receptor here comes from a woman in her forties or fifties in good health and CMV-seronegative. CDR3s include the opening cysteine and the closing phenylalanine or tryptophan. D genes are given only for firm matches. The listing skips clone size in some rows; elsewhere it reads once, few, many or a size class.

DNA: TGTTCCAGCAGCTTAGAGAGGACTAGTGGGCAAGAGACCCAGTACTTC; CDR3: CSSSLERTSGQETQYF; V: TRBV7-9; size: -; J: TRBJ2-5; length: 16; D: TRBD2
DNA: TGCGCCAGCAGCTTGCGCAGTGTTAGCTCCGGGGAGCTGTTTTTT; CDR3: CASSLRSVSSGELFF; V: TRBV5-1; size: -; J: TRBJ2-2; length: 15; D: -
DNA: TGTGCCACCAGCAACACCGTAGCCAAAAACATTCAGTACTTC; CDR3: CATSNTVAKNIQYF; V: TRBV15; size: -; J: TRBJ2-4; length: 14; D: -
DNA: TGCGCCAGCAGCCAAGACAGGTTGTCTGGAAACACCATATATTTT; CDR3: CASSQDRLSGNTIYF; V: TRBV4-3; size: -; J: TRBJ1-3; length: 15; D: -
DNA: TGTGCCAGCAGCTTGAGTCCCAATCAGCCCCAGCATTTT; CDR3: CASSLSPNQPQHF; V: TRBV7-3; size: -; J: TRBJ1-5; length: 13; D: -
DNA: TGTGCCAGTAGTCCCCGGAGGGCAGCCCTTTACTACGAGCAGTACTTC; CDR3: CASSPRRAALYYEQYF; V: TRBV19; size: -; J: TRBJ2-7; length: 16; D: -
DNA: TGTGCCAGCAGACAACAGGGGGCCGATACGCAGTATTTT; CDR3: CASRQQGADTQYF; V: TRBV28; size: few; J: TRBJ2-3; length: 13; D: TRBD1
DNA: TGTGCCAGCAGCCTTACTGGGGGGGCTGAAGCTTTCTTT; CDR3: CASSLTGGAEAFF; V: TRBV2; size: -; J: TRBJ1-1; length: 13; D: -
DNA: TGTGCCCGACCTAGGGTAGCGGGAGGGCCTGGCGAGCAGTACTTC; CDR3: CARPRVAGGPGEQYF; V: TRBV5-6; size: -; J: TRBJ2-7; length: 15; D: TRBD2
DNA: TGTGCCAGCAGAAGGACAAGAAATCAAGAGACCCAGTACTTC; CDR3: CASRRTRNQETQYF; V: TRBV6-5; size: -; J: TRBJ2-5; length: 14; D: -
DNA: TGCGCCAGCAGCTTGGCCCTAGCGGGGCCCTCCTACGAGCAGTACTTC; CDR3: CASSLALAGPSYEQYF; V: TRBV5-1; size: -; J: TRBJ2-7; length: 16; D: TRBD2
DNA: TGTGCCAGCGAGATGGGGGGGACCCGGAATGAGCAGTTCTTC; CDR3: CASEMGGTRNEQFF; V: TRBV28; size: -; J: TRBJ2-1; length: 14; D: TRBD2
DNA: TGTGCCAGCAGTGAAATTGGTTGGGCGGACGGGACTAGCGGGAGATATGAGCAGTTCTTC; CDR3: CASSEIGWADGTSGRYEQFF; V: TRBV2; size: -; J: TRBJ2-1; length: 20; D: TRBD2
DNA: TGTGCCAGCAGCGTAGCTCCGAATCAGCCCCAGCATTTT; CDR3: CASSVAPNQPQHF; V: TRBV9; size: -; J: TRBJ1-5; length: 13; D: -
DNA: TGTGCCAGCAGTTACTGGGGGGGCAATGAGCAGTTCTTC; CDR3: CASSYWGGNEQFF; V: TRBV6-6; size: -; J: TRBJ2-1; length: 13; D: TRBD2
DNA: TGTGCCAGCAGCACAGGACTAGCCAGCTCCTACGAGCAGTACTTC; CDR3: CASSTGLASSYEQYF; V: TRBV9; size: -; J: TRBJ2-7; length: 15; D: TRBD2
DNA: TGTGCCAGCAGTTTTCTACAGGGGCGGTCTAACTATGGCTACACCTTC; CDR3: CASSFLQGRSNYGYTF; V: TRBV6-5; size: -; J: TRBJ1-2; length: 16; D: TRBD1
DNA: TGTGCCAGCAGTTCCCCCGGGGGAGGCGGGGAGACCCAGTACTTC; CDR3: CASSSPGGGGETQYF; V: TRBV25-1; size: few; J: TRBJ2-5; length: 15; D: -
DNA: TGTGCCAGTAGTCCCCTCGGGACTAGCGCATACGAGCAGTACTTC; CDR3: CASSPLGTSAYEQYF; V: TRBV19; size: -; J: TRBJ2-7; length: 15; D: TRBD2
DNA: TGTGCCAGCAGGATTAGCGTACTAGCGGGACCCTACGAGCAGTACTTC; CDR3: CASRISVLAGPYEQYF; V: TRBV7-2; size: -; J: TRBJ2-7; length: 16; D: TRBD2
DNA: TGTGCCAGCAGTGAATTAGGGGGCGGGTGGGCCAAAAACATTCAGTACTTC; CDR3: CASSELGGGWAKNIQYF; V: TRBV2; size: -; J: TRBJ2-4; length: 17; D: TRBD1
DNA: TGTGCCAGCAGCGCGGGGAGATCGGTCAATGAGCAGTTCTTC; CDR3: CASSAGRSVNEQFF; V: TRBV5-4; size: -; J: TRBJ2-1; length: 14; D: -
DNA: TGTGCCAGCAGTTTGGGGGGGCTTCCTGGGGCCAACGTCCTGACTTTC; CDR3: CASSLGGLPGANVLTF; V: TRBV28; size: -; J: TRBJ2-6; length: 16; D: -
DNA: TGTGCCAGCAGCTCCGGGGGTCCAGGGTACGAGCAGTACTTC; CDR3: CASSSGGPGYEQYF; V: TRBV7-2; size: -; J: TRBJ2-7; length: 14; D: -
DNA: TGTGCTAGCAGCCTTACAGGGAGACAAGAGACCCAGTACTTC; CDR3: CASSLTGRQETQYF; V: TRBV7-7; size: -; J: TRBJ2-5; length: 14; D: -
DNA: TGTGCCAGCAGCCAGGACTCCACCTACGAGCAGTACTTC; CDR3: CASSQDSTYEQYF; V: TRBV2; size: -; J: TRBJ2-7; length: 13; D: -
DNA: TGCAGCGTTAGTCCGGGACAAACCTACGAGCAGTACTTC; CDR3: CSVSPGQTYEQYF; V: TRBV29-1; size: -; J: TRBJ2-7; length: 13; D: -
DNA: TGTGCCAGCACCCAGGGGACAGGAGTACCTAATGAGCAGTTCTTC; CDR3: CASTQGTGVPNEQFF; V: TRBV7-6; size: -; J: TRBJ2-1; length: 15; D: TRBD1
DNA: TGTGCCAGTAGTATCGGGACACGGCAGCCCCAGCATTTT; CDR3: CASSIGTRQPQHF; V: TRBV19; size: -; J: TRBJ1-5; length: 13; D: -
DNA: TGCGCCAGCAGCTTGGGGTCCACGGGGGATAACACTGAAGCTTTCTTT; CDR3: CASSLGSTGDNTEAFF; V: TRBV5-1; size: -; J: TRBJ1-1; length: 16; D: -
DNA: TGTGCCAGTAGTATAGTAGGCATGGGACACCTTTCCACAGATACGCAGTATTTT; CDR3: CASSIVGMGHLSTDTQYF; V: TRBV19; size: -; J: TRBJ2-3; length: 18; D: -
DNA: TGTGCCAGCAGTCATCGGGGTCTGGAGACCCAGTACTTC; CDR3: CASSHRGLETQYF; V: TRBV27; size: -; J: TRBJ2-5; length: 13; D: -
DNA: TGTGCCAGCTCACCTGTTACGGGCGAGCAGTACTTC; CDR3: CASSPVTGEQYF; V: TRBV18; size: -; J: TRBJ2-7; length: 12; D: -
DNA: TGTGCCAGCAGCTTTAGACAGGGCCGTGAGCAGTTCTTC; CDR3: CASSFRQGREQFF; V: TRBV11-3; size: -; J: TRBJ2-1; length: 13; D: TRBD1
DNA: TGTGCCAGCAGTTTAAACACGTGGAACACTGAAGCTTTCTTT; CDR3: CASSLNTWNTEAFF; V: TRBV28; size: once; J: TRBJ1-1; length: 14; D: -
DNA: TGTGCCAGCAGTCCTCGACAGCCTCTTAACTATGGCTACACCTTC; CDR3: CASSPRQPLNYGYTF; V: TRBV27; size: -; J: TRBJ1-2; length: 15; D: -
DNA: TGTGCCAGCAGTTACACGGGAGATACGCAGTATTTT; CDR3: CASSYTGDTQYF; V: TRBV6-5; size: -; J: TRBJ2-3; length: 12; D: -